This TCR beta chain comes out of a study of post-analysis software for immune sequencing data. TCR beta cDNA libraries included unique molecular identifiers. From about 0.98 to 11 million T cells, 400,000 to 500,000 cDNA molecules were obtained. A single record per CDR3 protein comes from TCRdb applying MiXCR to the PCR reads. The table has about 170,000 distinct CDR3 sequences, roughly 30% seen once. Study-wide results and limits: Roughly five TRBV segments appeared more often in patients than in controls, and TRBV5-6, TRBV5-1 and TRBV20-1 were among these. Relative to controls, patients with multiple sclerosis showed significantly lower normalized Chao1 diversity. The authors found that F measure strongly co-clustered same-batch samples.

Of note for this clonotype: What it binds is not known. One junction end does not reproduce the germline sequence, and a read error may be involved.

This CDR3 is built from 16 residues. Looked up from germline, CDR1 is MNHEY and CDR2 is SMNVEV (reference sequence). The sequenced sample was blood. The V gene is TRBV27, the J gene TRBJ2-7, with 11 bases aligning to TRBD2. With the DNA end fitting TRBJ2-4 better, the J assignment may be wrong. The clonotype was recovered from a girl between 10 and 17 years old with multiple sclerosis. CDR3 sequence: CVSSLGTSGSVDIQYF. The CDR3, as DNA: TGTGTCAGCAGCCTCGGGACTAGCGGATCAGTAGACATTCAGTACTTC.